A single sample is the source of the 13 T cell receptor beta chains below, sequenced in a study of OX40 agonist ivuxolimab in advanced cancers. Measured with immunoSEQ multiplex PCR; TCRdb has only the in-frame clones, and not every one. In the table there are 15,000 to 20,000 clones, more than 60% of which are singletons. The sample in question was CD4+ or CD8+ T cells sorted from blood, obtained in a trial of the OX40 agonist ivuxolimab. The receptors derive from an adult with an advanced solid tumor such as melanoma, head and neck, liver or kidney cancer.

This rearrangement joins TRBV11-2 to TRBJ2-5, with D unresolved. The CDR3 length is 11 residues. Trimming stripped 3 bases from V and 5 bases from J, with 4 bases between. Germline-derived CDR1 and CDR2 are SGHAT and FQNNGV. The CDR3 DNA follows: TGTGCCAGCAGCTTTGGGGAGACCCAGTACTTC. Translation: CASSFGETQYF.

This chain links TRBV28 with TRBJ2-7, with D maybe TRBD1 (6 bases). The V gene lost 4 bases and the J gene lost 3 bases, with 22 bases spanning the gap. This CDR3 is built from 17 residues. In germline, CDR1 is MDHEN, CDR2 SYDVKM. Here the CDR3 DNA reads TGTGCCAGCAGTTCGATATACCGGGACAAGAGTTACTACGAGCAGTACTTC. Translating gives CASSSIYRDKSYYEQYF.

This sequence joins TRBV4-1 and TRBJ2-5; 11 nucleotides agree with TRBD2. The junction had 8 bases not matched to a gene; V was cut back by 3 bases and J by 5 bases. Germline CDR1 is MGHRA and CDR2 is YSYEKL. The CDR3 runs 16 residues. The CDR3, as DNA: TGCGCCAGCAGCCATTTTAGCGGGAGGGCCGGGGAGACCCAGTACTTC. It codes for CASSHFSGRAGETQYF.

The chain couples TRBV11-2 to TRBJ1-2; D might be TRBD1 (5 bases). In germline, CDR1 is SGHAT, CDR2 FQNNGV. V lost 7 bases, J lost 7 bases, and 16 bases lay in between. This CDR3 contains 13 residues. This CDR3 is CASTKPGHGGYTF. The DNA for the CDR3 is TGTGCCAGCACCAAACCCGGACACGGTGGCTACACCTTC.

The chain is built from TRBV27 and TRBJ2-1; 11 nucleotides align to TRBD2. Germline CDR1 MNHEY, CDR2 SMNVEV (reference sequence). The V segment lost 5 bases and the J segment 9 bases; nucleotides outside the gene matches: 9. This CDR3 has 15 residues. The CDR3 nucleotides are TGTGCCAGCAGTCTAGCGGGGGGCCTTGGAGTTGAGCAGTTCTTC. Its protein is CASSLAGGLGVEQFF.

J is TRBJ2-1 and V is TRBV19; no clear D gene. V was pared by 3 bases and J by 3 bases, with 9 bases between. The germline CDR1 and CDR2 sequences are LNHDA and SQIVND (reference sequence). The CDR3 is made up of 14 amino acids. The CDR3 sequence is CASSIGQDYNEQFF. The CDR3 nucleotides read TGTGCCAGTAGTATTGGCCAGGACTACAATGAGCAGTTCTTC.

This clone was recorded a few times. The gene calls are TRBV5-1 and TRBJ1-1; maybe TRBD1 (5 bases). Trimming removed 0 bases from V and 8 bases from J, with 14 bases in between. Germline CDR1 SGHRS, CDR2 YFSETQ. This CDR3 comprises 14 residues. The CDR3 sequence is CASSLGGGPVEAFF. CDR3 sequence (DNA): TGCGCCAGCAGCTTGGGTGGGGGTCCTGTCGAAGCTTTCTTT.

The chain carries TRBV9 and TRBJ1-1; the match to TRBD1 covers 7 bases. Germline-derived CDR1 and CDR2 are SGDLS and YYNGEE. The V and J ends lost 4 bases and 3 bases, in that order; junction bases with no gene match: 6. This CDR3 region has 14 residues. The CDR3 DNA follows: TGTGCCAGCAGCACCAGGGGGAAGGACACTGAAGCTTTCTTT. Translated, it gives CASSTRGKDTEAFF.

The chain carries TRBV6-1 and TRBJ2-1; D is undetermined. V shed 9 bases and J shed 7 bases, with 10 bases lying between them. The CDR3 consists of 11 residues. CDR1 MNHNS and CDR2 SASEGT come from the germline V gene. The CDR3 DNA sequence: TGTGCCAGTATCCGGTGGAATGAGCAGTTCTTC. It encodes CASIRWNEQFF.

The rearrangement links TRBV19 to TRBJ1-5; D is uncertain. Trimming took 3 bases from V and 7 from J, leaving 10 bases between them. The length of the CDR3 is 13 residues. The germline V gene encodes CDR1 LNHDA and CDR2 SQIVND (reference sequence). CDR3 DNA: TGTGCCAGTAGTATGGCCTGGGCCCAGCCCCAGCATTTT. This sequence encodes CASSMAWAQPQHF.

This chain links TRBV5-6 with TRBJ2-3; D is unclear. The germline CDR1 and CDR2 sequences are SGHDT and YYEEEE. Trimming took 0 bases from V and 6 from J, leaving 5 bases between them. This CDR3 comprises 12 residues. In nucleotides, the CDR3 is TGTGCCAGCAGCTTGGTACAGGATACGCAGTATTTT. This codes for CASSLVQDTQYF.

This chain connects TRBV9 to TRBJ2-1; a weak D match, TRBD2 (6 bases). The germline V gene has CDR1 SGDLS and CDR2 YYNGEE. The CDR3 runs to 13 residues. V was clipped by 6 bases and J by 6 bases, with 13 bases between them. CDR3 DNA: TGTGCCAGCACCACTGGAGGGTTCAATGAGCAGTTCTTC. Translated, it gives CASTTGGFNEQFF.

This chain uses TRBV28 with TRBJ2-3; 8 bases align to TRBD1. Germline CDR1 and CDR2: MDHEN and SYDVKM. CDR3 length: 15 residues. Trimming removed 3 bases from V and 6 bases from J; junction bases left unmatched: 8. The chain's CDR3 is CASSFQPGGADTQYF. The DNA for the CDR3 is TGTGCCAGCAGTTTCCAACCAGGGGGCGCGGATACGCAGTATTTT.